This T cell receptor beta chain was obtained from a study of PD-1 blockade in classical Hodgkin lymphoma. Whole-study findings and limits: Reported baseline diversity: healthy donors highest, relapsed/refractory patients lowest. Causes of the repertoire differences remain undefined, possibly disease activity or prior therapy.

As for this clone: Its antigen is as yet unknown.

Time point in this sample: newly diagnosed, previously untreated cHL patient sample. Magnetic negative selection was used to purify CD4+ T cells from PBMCs that had been thawed. The authors compared against newly diagnosed, untreated classical Hodgkin lymphoma PBMCs. The CDR3 sequence is 13 residues long. The germline V gene encodes CDR1 KGHSH and CDR2 LQKENI. Trimming took 6 bases from V and 5 from J, leaving 10 bases between them. The assay was immunoSEQ multiplex PCR, and TCRdb's table has in-frame clones only and misses some. Found here are 15,000 to 19,000 clones, around 83% of them singletons; the top ten hold 0.65% to 1%.

The TCR comes from a human donor with classical Hodgkin lymphoma. This chain connects TRBV18 to TRBJ2-2; D gene unclear. Specimen: CD4+ T cells from blood. The CDR3 protein is CASSLTQTGELFF. The CDR3 DNA sequence: TGTGCCAGCTCGCTAACTCAGACCGGGGAGCTGTTTTTT.